This entry lists 9 T cell receptor beta chains sequenced from one sample in a study of T cell responses to AZD1222 COVID-19 vaccine. Produced via immunoSEQ multiplex PCR; TCRdb's table is partial and in-frame only. In the table there are some 80,000 clones, about 82% of which are singletons. Source: peripheral blood, taken on day 0 of AZD1222 vaccination. The receptors derive from an adult in good health.

The V and J genes are TRBV3-1 (or the pseudogene TRBV3-2) and TRBJ1-1; D possibly corresponds to TRBD1 (6 bases). In germline, CDR1 is LGHDT, CDR2 YNNKEL (reference sequence). V was trimmed by 5 bases and J by 0 bases, leaving 16 bases between them. The CDR3 loop spans 16 amino acids. The chain's CDR3 is CASSTLRQALNTEAFF. In nucleotides, the CDR3 is TGTGCCAGCAGCACCCTTCGACAGGCCTTGAACACTGAAGCTTTCTTT.

This CDR3 is CSARDFYEQYF. The CDR3, as DNA: TGCAGTGCTAGGGACTTCTACGAGCAGTACTTC. The chain has TRBV20-1 and TRBJ2-7; possible D gene TRBD2, 5 bases. The CDR3 spans 11 residues. Looked up from germline, CDR1 is DFQATT and CDR2 is SNEGSKA (reference sequence). Trimming removed 3 bases at V and 3 bases at J, with 6 bases between.

This clone was observed a single time. The V and J genes are TRBV24-1 and TRBJ1-3; D gene uncertain. The CDR3 is 18 residues long. Between the trimmed V and J ends, which lost 3 bases and 2 bases, there was a span of 19 bases. CDR1 is KGHDR, CDR2 SFDVKD, per germline. The CDR3 reads CATSDGLNRRRAGNTIYF. DNA of the CDR3: TGTGCCACCAGTGATGGGTTAAACAGACGCAGAGCTGGAAACACCATATATTTT.

This chain joins TRBV28 and TRBJ2-1, with TRBD1 matching over 7 bases. The V segment lost 4 bases and the J segment 7 bases; nucleotides outside the gene matches: 7. The CDR3 has 14 amino acids. In germline, CDR1 is MDHEN, CDR2 SYDVKM. CDR3 DNA sequence: TGTGCCAGCAGTTCCCAGACAGGGATGAATGAGCAGTTCTTC. The encoded protein is CASSSQTGMNEQFF. Together with reference TRBV28 and TRBJ2-1, the CDR3 gives the full variable domain: DVKVTQSSRYLVKRTGEKVFLECVQDMDHENMFWYRQDPGLGLRLIYFSYDVKMKEKGDIPEGYSVSREKKERFSLILESASTNQTSMYLCASSSQTGMNEQFFGPGTRLTVL.

The V and J genes are TRBV19 and TRBJ1-5; no reliable D call. V was cut by 7 bases and J by 10 bases, with 17 bases left in between. This CDR3 region has 13 residues. Germline-derived CDR1 and CDR2 are LNHDA and SQIVND (reference sequence). DNA of the CDR3: TGTGCCAGTACCGATGGGGTTCTTGTTCCCCAGCATTTT. This encodes CASTDGVLVPQHF. The whole variable domain, remainder taken from reference TRBV19 and TRBJ1-5, is DGGITQSPKYLFRKEGQNVTLSCEQNLNHDAMYWYRQDPGQGLRLIYYSQIVNDFQKGDIAEGYSVSREKKESFPLTVTSAQKNPTAFYLCASTDGVLVPQHFGDGTRLSIL.

This clone is medium-sized. The V gene is TRBV2, the J gene TRBJ1-1; TRBD1 might be the D (5 bases). From germline, CDR1 is SNHLY and CDR2 FYNNEI. Trimming pared 6 bases from V and 0 bases from J, leaving 20 bases between. The CDR3 has 17 amino acids. The CDR3 sequence is CASSGNQGITMNTEAFF. For the CDR3, the DNA is TGTGCCAGCAGCGGAAATCAGGGTATAACAATGAACACTGAAGCTTTCTTT.

The genes are TRBV29-1 and TRBJ2-3; possible D gene TRBD2, 5 bases. The CDR3 sequence is 12 residues long. Germline V gene sequence: CDR1 SQVTM, CDR2 ANQGSEA. Trimming shortened V by 4 bases and J by 0 bases, and 5 bases separated the two germline ends. DNA for the CDR3: TGCAGCGTTGGGGAGAGCACAGATACGCAGTATTTT. This codes for CSVGESTDTQYF.

For the CDR3, the DNA is TGTGCCACCAGTGCACAGGGGACCTACGAGCAGTACTTC. Its translation: CATSAQGTYEQYF. The V and J genes are TRBV24-1 and TRBJ2-7; 7 bases agree with TRBD1. The CDR3 sequence is 13 residues long. CDR1 and CDR2 from the germline V gene are KGHDR and SFDVKD. Trimming took 5 bases from V and 2 from J; bases not matched to a gene: 2.

V gene TRBV4-3 combines with J gene TRBJ2-2; D is possibly TRBD2 (5 bases). V was trimmed by 1 base and J by 8 bases, leaving 17 bases between them. The germline V gene has CDR1 LGHNA and CDR2 YSLEER. The CDR3 is 16 amino acids. The chain's CDR3 is CASSQGRVDRGGELFF. CDR3 coding DNA: TGCGCCAGCAGCCAAGGCCGGGTGGACCGAGGGGGGGAGCTGTTTTTT.